The 22 T cell receptor beta chains in this list originate from one sample, sequenced in a study of blood T cell repertoires in COVID-19. The method was immunoSEQ multiplex PCR; TCRdb's version includes in-frame clones alone and lacks a portion of them. The data show 240,000 or so clones, with about 85% seen just once and roughly 7% held by the top ten. Specimen: peripheral blood. The receptor set was obtained from a man aged 60-69 years who had recovered from COVID-19.

In its sample, this clone was seen once. This chain links TRBV25-1 with TRBJ2-7; 10 bases fit TRBD2. Germline-derived CDR1 and CDR2 are MGHDK and SYGVNS. CDR3 length equals 12 residues. CDR3 sequence (DNA): TGTGGGAGCGGGGGGGCTAGTTACGAGCAGTACGTC. Translation: CGSGGASYEQYV.

V usage is TRBV3-1 (or the pseudogene TRBV3-2) and J usage is TRBJ2-7; 11 positions match TRBD1. The CDR3 is 17 amino acids. V trimming: 4 bases; J trimming: 4 bases; junction bases outside the gene matches: 12. Germline V CDR1 and CDR2: LGHDT, YNNKEL (reference sequence). The CDR3 coding sequence is TGTGCCAGCAGCCCCCTCTCTTGGACAGGGGGCGAGTACGAGCAGTACTTC. It is translated as CASSPLSWTGGEYEQYF.

There are a few counts of this clone. The rearrangement uses TRBV10-3 and TRBJ2-3; 13 nucleotides agree with TRBD2. CDR1 ENHRY and CDR2 SYGVKD come from the germline V gene. The CDR3 is 14 residues long. The V gene end was trimmed by 10 bases and the J gene end by 5 bases; junction bases not matched to a gene: 6. CDR3: CATRTSGGGDTQYF. The CDR3 DNA reads TGTGCCACGCGGACTAGCGGGGGTGGAGATACGCAGTATTTT.

In regard to this clone: A junction boundary mismatches the germline segment, possibly from a read error. This chain joins TRBV5-1 and TRBJ1-1; D gene uncertain. Germline CDR1 SGHRS, CDR2 YFSETQ. This CDR3 has 12 amino acids. This CDR3 is CASSLAQTEVFF. In DNA form, the CDR3 reads TGCGCCAGCAGCTTGGCCCAAACTGAAGTTTTCTTT.

This chain uses TRBV11-2 with TRBJ2-3; D possibly corresponds to TRBD1 (6 bases). V lost 3 bases, J lost 0 bases, and 7 bases lay in between. The CDR3 covers 14 residues. In germline, CDR1 is SGHAT, CDR2 FQNNGV. CDR3 nucleotides: TGTGCCAGCAGCTTGGGGGCGAGCACAGATACGCAGTATTTT. Protein product: CASSLGASTDTQYF. Filled out from reference TRBV11-2 and TRBJ2-3, the complete variable domain reads EAGVAQSPRYKIIEKRQSVAFWCNPISGHATLYWYQQILGQGPKLLIQFQNNGVVDDSQLPKDRFSAERLKGVDSTLKIQPAKLEDSAVYLCASSLGASTDTQYFGPGTRLTVL.

The chain has TRBV7-8 and TRBJ1-2; D call uncertain. V dropped 2 bases and J dropped 7 bases, with 17 bases sitting between them. The germline CDR1 and CDR2 sequences are SGHVS and FQNEAQ. This CDR3 contains 15 residues. The CDR3 protein is CASSLLLTRVLGYTF. The DNA for the CDR3 is TGTGCCAGCAGCTTACTCCTTACCCGGGTGCTTGGCTACACCTTC.

The chain joins TRBV19 to TRBJ1-5; D gene unclear. The ends were cut back, 7 bases at V and 3 bases at J, with 19 bases in the middle. The CDR3 sequence is 16 residues long. Germline V gene data show CDR1 as LNHDA and CDR2 as SQIVND (reference sequence). The CDR3 is CASTSPRTKDNQPQHF. The CDR3 DNA reads as TGTGCCAGTACCTCCCCCCGGACTAAGGACAATCAGCCCCAGCATTTT.

This rearrangement joins TRBV5-5 to TRBJ1-1; weak D call: TRBD1 (5 bases). The germline CDR1 and CDR2 sequences are SGHKS and YYEKEE (reference sequence). The CDR3 consists of 14 residues. V was shortened by 1 base and J by 2 bases, with 9 bases between the two germline ends. This CDR3 is CASSLLQGNTEAFF. For the CDR3, the DNA is TGTGCCAGCAGCTTGTTGCAGGGTAACACTGAAGCTTTCTTT.

The V call is TRBV20-1, the J call TRBJ2-1, with a tentative D call TRBD1 (6 bases). Trimming left V 3 bases short and J 3 bases short, with 12 bases between. From germline, CDR1 is DFQATT and CDR2 SNEGSKA (reference sequence). The CDR3 spans 14 residues. CDR3 nucleotides: TGCAGTGCTAGTTGGGACACCATCTACAATGAGCAGTTCTTC. It is translated as CSASWDTIYNEQFF.

V and J are TRBV28 and TRBJ1-5; the match to TRBD1 covers 9 bases. Trimming took 5 bases from V and 10 from J; bases not matched to a gene: 6. Germline CDR1 and CDR2: MDHEN and SYDVKM. This CDR3 has 13 amino acids. CDR3 loop: CASSGQGFEPQHF. For the CDR3, the DNA is TGTGCCAGCAGTGGACAGGGGTTTGAACCCCAGCATTTT.

The V call is TRBV15, the J call TRBJ1-3, with D uncertain. CDR3 size: 14 residues. Germline V gene data show CDR1 as LNHNV and CDR2 as YYDKDF (reference sequence). Trimming cost V 2 bases and J 1 base, with 6 bases left between them. The CDR3 DNA reads as TGTGCCACCAGCAGACGGGGTTCTGGAAACACCATATATTTT. This gives the protein CATSRRGSGNTIYF.

The chain joins TRBV19 to TRBJ1-2; 10 bases are a match to TRBD1. V was clipped by 5 bases and J by 2 bases; unmatched bases: 5. This CDR3 spans 15 amino acids. Germline CDR1 is LNHDA and CDR2 is SQIVND (reference sequence). The CDR3 coding sequence is TGTGCCAGTAGTCCCCAGACAGGGGGCAACTATGGCTACACCTTC. Translated: CASSPQTGGNYGYTF.

The chain carries TRBV2 and TRBJ1-2; 10 nucleotides align to TRBD1. Germline V gives CDR1 SNHLY, CDR2 FYNNEI. The V and J ends lost 3 bases and 8 bases, in that order; junction bases with no gene match: 9. The CDR3 has 15 residues. As DNA, the CDR3 is TGTGCCAGCAGTGAGGTTGGACAGGGGGTCCGAGGCTACACCTTC. It translates to CASSEVGQGVRGYTF. Full variable domain (missing parts from reference TRBV2 and TRBJ1-2): EPEVTQTPSHQVTQMGQEVILRCVPISNHLYFYWYRQILGQKVEFLVSFYNNEISEKSEIFDDQFSVERPDGSNFTLKIRSTKLEDSAMYFCASSEVGQGVRGYTFGSGTRLTVV.

The chain employs TRBV5-1 and TRBJ2-1, with a possible D match to TRBD1 (6 bases). Trimming pared 2 bases from V and 0 bases from J, leaving 12 bases between. The CDR3 extends over 16 amino acids. Germline CDR1 is SGHRS and CDR2 is YFSETQ. In DNA, the CDR3 is TGCGCCAGCAGCTTACAGGGCTCTAGCTCCTACAATGAGCAGTTCTTC. Translating gives CASSLQGSSSYNEQFF.

The V call is TRBV24-1, the J call TRBJ1-4; 7 nucleotides match TRBD1. This CDR3 comprises 16 residues. Germline CDR1 reads KGHDR; CDR2 reads SFDVKD. Trimming removed 2 bases from V and 8 bases from J; junction bases left unmatched: 10. The CDR3, as DNA: TGTGCCACCAGTGATTCCGGGACAGCTGGACGAGAAAAACTGTTTTTT. This gives the protein CATSDSGTAGREKLFF.

This rearrangement joins TRBV19 to TRBJ2-7; unclear D gene. V was clipped by 3 bases and J by 1 base, with 7 bases between them. The V gene's germline CDR1 is LNHDA and CDR2 SQIVND (reference sequence). The CDR3 totals 13 residues. Written as DNA, the CDR3 is TGTGCCAGTAGTATCCAGGAATCCTACGAGCAGTACTTC. It codes for CASSIQESYEQYF. The full variable domain, completed using reference TRBV19 and TRBJ2-7, is DGGITQSPKYLFRKEGQNVTLSCEQNLNHDAMYWYRQDPGQGLRLIYYSQIVNDFQKGDIAEGYSVSREKKESFPLTVTSAQKNPTAFYLCASSIQESYEQYFGPGTRLTVT.

This sequence joins TRBV7-6 and TRBJ2-2; 7 bases agree with TRBD1. J lost 4 bases, V lost 5 bases, and 7 bases had no gene match. Germline-derived CDR1 and CDR2 are SGHVS and FNYEAQ. The CDR3 covers 15 residues. The CDR3 DNA follows: TGTGCCAGCAGCATACAGGGGAGTGCCACCGGGGAGCTGTTTTTT. Its translation is CASSIQGSATGELFF.

V and J are TRBV6-5 and TRBJ2-7; D perhaps matches TRBD1 (5 bases). In germline, CDR1 is MNHEY, CDR2 SVGAGI. Trimming took off 7 bases at V and 3 bases at J, with 13 bases between the two ends. The CDR3 is 13 amino acids. Here the CDR3 DNA reads TGTGCCAGCAAGAGACAGAACCTCTACGAGCAGTACTTC. It yields the protein CASKRQNLYEQYF.

V usage is TRBV27 and J usage is TRBJ2-5; a weak D match, TRBD1 (6 bases). The germline V gene encodes CDR1 MNHEY and CDR2 SMNVEV (reference sequence). The CDR3 has 16 amino acids. V was clipped by 3 bases and J by 4 bases, with 18 bases between them. The CDR3, as DNA: TGTGCCAGCAGTTTGGCCCAGGGGCGCTTGTTAGAGACCCAGTACTTC. Its translation: CASSLAQGRLLETQYF.

The V gene is TRBV24-1, the J gene TRBJ2-1, with D possibly TRBD1 on 5 matching bases. CDR1 and CDR2 from the germline V gene are KGHDR and SFDVKD. CDR3 size: 13 residues. Trimming cost V 4 bases and J 4 bases, with 7 bases left between them. This chain's CDR3 is CATSETAYNEQFF. CDR3 nucleotides: TGTGCCACCAGTGAGACAGCTTACAATGAGCAGTTCTTC.

About this clone: Other nucleotide sequences in the sample specify the same CDR3. The V and J genes are TRBV25-1 and TRBJ1-2; D possibly corresponds to TRBD1 (6 bases). The CDR3 has 13 amino acids. Germline V lookup: CDR1 MGHDK, CDR2 SYGVNS. V lost 5 bases and J 4 bases, leaving 11 bases between the germline ends. The CDR3 bases are TGTGCCAGCAGTAAACAGGGAGCCTATGGCTACACCTTC. This sequence encodes CASSKQGAYGYTF.

This clone has more than one count but fewer than ten. The chain recombines TRBV7-9 with TRBJ2-6, with 8 positions matching TRBD1. Trimming at V came to 5 bases and at J to 0 bases, leaving 12 bases not matched to a gene. The CDR3 spans 19 residues. Germline V lookup: CDR1 SEHNR, CDR2 FQNEAQ (reference sequence). The CDR3 protein is CASSRVPGQAGSGANVLTF. CDR3 coding DNA: TGTGCCAGCAGCCGTGTTCCGGGACAGGCCGGCTCTGGGGCCAACGTCCTGACTTTC.